This T cell receptor beta chain was observed in a study of cytomegalovirus exposure and HLA in healthy donors. General study results and limits: TCR beta chains associated with HLA were, in a later analysis, more clonally expanded than equally common others.

The PCR was carried out with 60 Vbeta primers and 13 Jbeta primers. The data were produced by immunoSEQ multiplex PCR, yet TCRdb's version contains in-frame clones alone and is incomplete. The sample has around 130,000 clones; around 80% are singletons. This CDR3 has 15 amino acids. Germline lookup yields CDR1 MNHEY and CDR2 SMNVEV (reference sequence). The V and J ends lost 6 bases and 4 bases, in that order; junction bases with no gene match: 12. Comments on this clone: Its antigen is currently unknown.

Sequenced: PBMCs. The J gene is TRBJ2-7, the V gene TRBV27; 7 nucleotides agree with TRBD1. This TCR was recovered from a man aged 18 to 35 in good health and CMV-seronegative. The CDR3 DNA sequence: TGTGCCAGCAGCCACAGGGGAAGTGGTGCTTACGAGCAGTACTTC. This sequence encodes CASSHRGSGAYEQYF.